Presented here are 21 T cell receptor beta chains from one specimen sequenced in a study of blood T cells in healthy people across ages. Using a J-beta primer mix together with a sample-barcoded 5' primer, a second PCR was run for about 6 to 11 cycles. MiXCR was run by TCRdb on the 5' RACE reads, yielding one entry per CDR3 protein. Of about 1.4 million distinct CDR3 sequences in the sample, approximately 59% were seen once. Sequencing was done on a sample of blood. The receptor set was obtained from a young man in good health.

There are a few counts of this clonotype. This chain links TRBV7-2 with TRBJ1-5, with TRBD1 matching 7 bases. CDR1 SGHTA and CDR2 FQGNSA come from the germline V gene. This CDR3 region has 16 residues. Trimming took 3 bases from V and 3 from J; bases not matched to a gene: 8. The CDR3 protein is CASSLRQGWDNQPQHF. CDR3 sequence (DNA): TGTGCCAGCAGCTTGAGACAGGGATGGGACAATCAGCCCCAGCATTTT.

In this sample, this clonotype turned up a few times. The chain carries TRBV20-1 and TRBJ1-5; no clear D. This CDR3 has 10 amino acids. Trimming cost V 4 bases and J 11 bases, with 9 bases left between them. Looked up from germline, CDR1 is DFQATT and CDR2 is SNEGSKA (reference sequence). The CDR3, as DNA: TGCAGTGCTAAGGAGCTCGCCCAGCATTTT. Translating it yields CSAKELAQHF.

The chain couples TRBV12-5 to TRBJ2-7; D uncertain. Germline CDR1 is LGHNT and CDR2 is FRNRAP. V dropped 1 base and J dropped 3 bases, with 7 bases sitting between them. The CDR3 runs 13 residues. CDR3 sequence reads: CASGLEGLYEQYF. CDR3 bases: TGTGCTAGTGGTTTGGAGGGTCTCTACGAGCAGTACTTC.

There are many counts of this clonotype. The chain has TRBV12-3 or TRBV12-4 and TRBJ2-3; D unclear. The CDR3 is made up of 13 amino acids. V dropped 5 bases and J dropped 0 bases, with 6 bases sitting between them. CDR3 nucleotide sequence: TGTGCCAGCAGTCCCGACAGCACAGATACGCAGTATTTT. Translation: CASSPDSTDTQYF.

The chain is built from TRBV28 and TRBJ1-5, with 9 bases matching TRBD1. J was trimmed by 6 bases and V by 7 bases; bases with no gene match: 4. The CDR3 has 13 residues. The germline CDR1 and CDR2 sequences are MDHEN and SYDVKM. The CDR3, as DNA: TGTGCCAGCAATACAGGGGGCGGTCAGCCCCAGCATTTT. This gives the protein CASNTGGGQPQHF.

The CDR3 loop is CASSSEGGPTYNEQFF. The DNA for the CDR3 is TGTGCCAGCTCATCTGAAGGCGGACCCACCTACAATGAGCAGTTCTTC. The chain has TRBV18 and TRBJ2-1; D ambiguous. The germline CDR1 and CDR2 sequences are KGHSH and LQKENI. The germline V and J ends were trimmed by 5 bases and 2 bases, with 16 bases remaining between them. This CDR3 is built from 16 residues.

The chain employs TRBV4-1 and TRBJ2-7; 11 bases match TRBD2. Per the germline V gene, CDR1 is MGHRA and CDR2 is YSYEKL. The CDR3 consists of 20 residues. V lost 0 bases to trimming and J lost 0 bases; unmatched junction nucleotides: 13. The CDR3 DNA reads as TGCGCCAGCAGCCAAGATCCCCTACTAGCGGGAGAGCCGAGCTCCTACGAGCAGTACTTC. It specifies CASSQDPLLAGEPSSYEQYF.

This clonotype was observed a single time. The genes are TRBV4-3 and TRBJ1-3; the D is unclear. The CDR3 contains 19 residues. Germline V CDR1 and CDR2: LGHNA, YSLEER. The ends were cut back, 1 base at V and 0 bases at J, with 19 bases in the middle. The CDR3 DNA is TGCGCCAGCAGCCAAGGGTTTAACCCCGAAGCTTACTCTGGAAACACCATATATTTT. Its translation is CASSQGFNPEAYSGNTIYF.

The V and J genes are TRBV20-1 and TRBJ2-1; the D call may be TRBD1 or TRBD2 (7 bases each). CDR3 size: 15 residues. Germline V CDR1 and CDR2: DFQATT, SNEGSKA (reference sequence). V dropped 5 bases and J dropped 8 bases, with 22 bases sitting between them. CDR3 amino acids: CSAARQGRAGDEQFF. The CDR3 region has the DNA TGCAGTGCTGCCCGACAGGGTAGGGCGGGAGATGAGCAGTTCTTC.

The rearrangement uses TRBV18 and TRBJ2-1; 9 positions agree with TRBD1. Germline trimming cut 5 bases from V and 7 bases from J; bases unmatched to any gene: 12. Germline CDR1 KGHSH, CDR2 LQKENI. The CDR3 spans 16 residues. The CDR3 loop reads CASSVFPTGGSNEQFF. In DNA, the CDR3 is TGTGCCAGCTCAGTATTTCCGACAGGGGGTTCAAATGAGCAGTTCTTC.

This clonotype was seen more than once but under ten times. The chain links TRBV19 to TRBJ2-1, with unresolved D. CDR1 is LNHDA, CDR2 SQIVND, per germline (reference sequence). Trimming stripped 5 bases from V and 8 bases from J, with 13 bases between. The CDR3 is 13 amino acids. The CDR3 sequence: CASSSPLGHEQFF. The CDR3 bases are TGTGCCAGTAGTTCCCCTCTAGGCCATGAGCAGTTCTTC. Using reference TRBV19 and TRBJ2-1 for the parts outside the CDR3, the full variable domain is DGGITQSPKYLFRKEGQNVTLSCEQNLNHDAMYWYRQDPGQGLRLIYYSQIVNDFQKGDIAEGYSVSREKKESFPLTVTSAQKNPTAFYLCASSSPLGHEQFFGPGTRLTVL.

The chain links TRBV7-9 to TRBJ2-3, with TRBD1 matching 8 bases. CDR3 length: 13 residues. Germline lookup yields CDR1 SEHNR and CDR2 FQNEAQ (reference sequence). Trimming cost V 8 bases and J 10 bases; bases outside gene matches: 11. DNA of the CDR3: TGTGCCAGCGGATGCTGGACAGGGATATCGCAGTATTTT. Encoded protein: CASGCWTGISQYF.

The rearrangement links TRBV27 to TRBJ1-1, with TRBD1 as a possible D gene (5 bases). In germline, CDR1 is MNHEY, CDR2 SMNVEV (reference sequence). The CDR3 is 11 amino acids. Trimming took 6 bases from V and 7 from J, leaving 9 bases between them. The CDR3 loop reads CASRQGFEAFF. CDR3 coding DNA: TGTGCCAGCAGGCAGGGATTTGAAGCTTTCTTT.

Written as DNA, the CDR3 is TGCAGTGCTAGGCGACCCGATAATGAAAAACTGTTTTTT. This codes for CSARRPDNEKLFF. This chain connects TRBV20-1 to TRBJ1-4; unclear D gene. This CDR3 contains 13 residues. Trimming stripped 3 bases from V and 4 bases from J, with 9 bases between. The V gene's germline CDR1 is DFQATT and CDR2 SNEGSKA (reference sequence).

The genes are TRBV10-3 and TRBJ2-5; D might be TRBD1 (5 bases). This CDR3 region has 13 residues. Trimming removed 2 bases at V and 3 bases at J, with 7 bases between. Germline assignment: CDR1 ENHRY and CDR2 SYGVKD. CDR3 in DNA: TGTGCCATCAGTGAGGAAGGGGAAGAGACCCAGTACTTC. It specifies CAISEEGEETQYF.

V gene TRBV4-2 combines with J gene TRBJ1-4, with D unclear. The V gene's germline CDR1 is LGHNA and CDR2 YNFKEQ. The CDR3 covers 14 residues. The ends were cut back, 4 bases at V and 6 bases at J, with 12 bases in the middle. This chain's CDR3 is CASSPHRQDEKLFF. The DNA of the CDR3 is TGTGCCAGCAGCCCTCATCGGCAGGATGAAAAACTGTTTTTT.

The chain joins TRBV25-1 to TRBJ2-7; maybe TRBD1 (5 bases). V dropped 3 bases and J dropped 2 bases, with 23 bases sitting between them. The CDR3 runs to 18 residues. Looked up from germline, CDR1 is MGHDK and CDR2 is SYGVNS. CDR3 sequence reads: CASSEGRRDRGPTYEQYF. As DNA, the CDR3 is TGTGCCAGCAGTGAGGGGCGGCGAGACAGAGGTCCAACCTACGAGCAGTACTTC.

The chain has TRBV9 and TRBJ2-5, with D maybe TRBD2 (5 bases). CDR3 size: 13 residues. CDR1 and CDR2 from the germline V gene are SGDLS and YYNGEE. Trimming shortened V by 5 bases and J by 0 bases, and 8 bases separated the two germline ends. CDR3 bases: TGTGCCAGCAGGAGGGAGCACCAAGAGACCCAGTACTTC. It yields the protein CASRREHQETQYF.

This clonotype was observed many times. As DNA, the CDR3 is TGTGCCAGCAGTCACCGGGACAGGGTTTACGAGCAGTACTTC. Its protein product is CASSHRDRVYEQYF. This chain connects TRBV27 to TRBJ2-7; 9 bases map to TRBD1. The germline V gene encodes CDR1 MNHEY and CDR2 SMNVEV (reference sequence). This CDR3 has 14 residues. Losses at the gene ends were 5 bases for V and 4 bases for J; bases not matched to a gene: 6.

The V call is TRBV2, the J call TRBJ1-1; D is perhaps TRBD1 (6 bases). Germline V gives CDR1 SNHLY, CDR2 FYNNEI. The CDR3 consists of 14 residues. V gave up 6 bases and J gave up 1 base, with 12 bases separating them. Here the CDR3 reads CASRRGHENTEAFF. The CDR3 DNA is TGTGCCAGCAGGCGGGGACACGAGAACACTGAAGCTTTCTTT.

The chain carries TRBV6-4 and TRBJ2-1; 7 bases map to TRBD2. V lost 0 bases to trimming and J lost 4 bases; unmatched junction nucleotides: 6. Germline V gene sequence: CDR1 MRHNA, CDR2 SNTAGT. The CDR3 consists of 16 residues. The CDR3 region is CASSDSTSGDYNEQFF. The CDR3 DNA follows: TGTGCCAGCAGTGACTCGACCAGCGGGGATTACAATGAGCAGTTCTTC.